Shown below are 29 T cell receptor beta chains from a single sample sequenced in a study of T cells in Graves' hyperthyroidism and ophthalmopathy. Amplification targeted TCR beta CDR3 regions from RNA transcripts. An initial round of RT-PCR targeting the TCR CDR3 relied on the HTBI primer set. A single record per CDR3 protein comes from TCRdb applying MiXCR to the multiplex PCR reads. The sample holds fewer than 200,000 distinct CDR3 sequences, approximately 15% seen once. The material sequenced was blood. The receptors were sampled from a woman in her forties or fifties with Graves' hyperthyroidism.

The V gene is TRBV4-1, the J gene TRBJ1-5; D may be TRBD1 (5 bases). Deletions cut 0 bases from V and 4 bases from J, with 13 bases between. Germline V gene lookup returns CDR1 MGHRA and CDR2 YSYEKL. This CDR3 region has 16 residues. The CDR3 protein is CASSQDRGDGNQPQHF. The CDR3 DNA follows: TGCGCCAGCAGCCAAGACAGAGGGGATGGGAATCAGCCCCAGCATTTT.

The genes are TRBV7-2 and TRBJ2-5; TRBD2 agrees at 10 bases. This CDR3 comprises 15 residues. CDR1 and CDR2 (germline): SGHTA, FQGNSA. J was trimmed by 5 bases and V by 2 bases; bases with no gene match: 5. The CDR3 loop is CASSLLAGAGETQYF. The CDR3, as DNA: TGTGCCAGCAGCTTACTAGCGGGGGCGGGGGAGACCCAGTACTTC. The variable domain in full, completed from reference TRBV7-2 and TRBJ2-5, reads GAGVSQSPSNKVTEKGKDVELRCDPISGHTALYWYRQSLGQGLEFLIYFQGNSAPDKSGLPSDRFSAERTGGSVSTLTIQRTQQEDSAVYLCASSLLAGAGETQYFGPGTRLLVL.

This clonotype has a count of ten or more. The V call is TRBV19, the J call TRBJ1-1; D unclear. The CDR3 totals 13 residues. The V gene's germline CDR1 is LNHDA and CDR2 SQIVND (reference sequence). V lost 6 bases, J lost 6 bases, and 14 bases lay in between. This chain's CDR3 is CASRRLGSAEAFF. The CDR3, as DNA: TGTGCCAGTAGAAGACTGGGCAGCGCTGAAGCTTTCTTT.

This clonotype was picked up many times. The V call is TRBV20-1, the J call TRBJ2-3; D possibly matches TRBD1 or TRBD2 (5 bases each). V was shortened by 6 bases and J by 11 bases, with 18 bases between the two germline ends. This CDR3 is 12 amino acids long. The germline CDR1 and CDR2 sequences are DFQATT and SNEGSKA (reference sequence). For the CDR3, the DNA is TGCAGTGCCCTCTTCGGGGCTTTAGTGCAGTATTTT. Translating it yields CSALFGALVQYF.

The chain combines TRBV3-1 with TRBJ1-6; D not resolved. The length of the CDR3 is 15 residues. The ends were cut back, 1 base at V and 6 bases at J, with 10 bases in the middle. Germline lookup yields CDR1 LGHDT and CDR2 YNNKEL (reference sequence). The CDR3 loop is CASSQGRTFNSPLHF. In DNA form, the CDR3 reads TGTGCCAGCAGCCAAGGGAGGACTTTTAATTCACCCCTCCACTTT.

This clonotype was observed at least ten times. The V call is TRBV9, the J call TRBJ2-3; 8 bases fit TRBD2. This CDR3 region has 16 residues. Germline loops: CDR1 SGDLS, CDR2 YYNGEE. Trimming removed 0 bases from V and 2 bases from J; junction bases left unmatched: 5. The CDR3 nucleotides are TGTGCCAGCAGCGTAGCCGGCGGGGGGATCACAGATACGCAGTATTTT. It yields the protein CASSVAGGGITDTQYF. The full variable domain, in which reference TRBV9 and TRBJ2-3 provide the parts outside the CDR3, is DSGVTQTPKHLITATGQRVTLRCSPRSGDLSVYWYQQSLDQGLQFLIQYYNGEERAKGNILERFSAQQFPDLHSELNLSSLELGDSALYFCASSVAGGGITDTQYFGPGTRLTVL.

This clonotype was counted ten times or more. This chain links TRBV5-1 with TRBJ2-3; 8 bases are shared with TRBD1. J lost 3 bases, V lost 5 bases, and 8 bases had no gene match. Germline loops: CDR1 SGHRS, CDR2 YFSETQ. CDR3 length: 15 residues. As DNA, the CDR3 is TGCGCCAGCAGTCATCAGGGGGCTGAGACAGATACGCAGTATTTT. Translation: CASSHQGAETDTQYF. The full variable domain, completed using reference TRBV5-1 and TRBJ2-3, is KAGVTQTPRYLIKTRGQQVTLSCSPISGHRSVSWYQQTPGQGLQFLFEYFSETQRNKGNFPGRFSGRQFSNSRSEMNVSTLELGDSALYLCASSHQGAETDTQYFGPGTRLTVL.

This clonotype showed up many times. This chain connects TRBV5-1 to TRBJ2-1, with D possibly being TRBD1 (5 bases). The germline V and J ends were trimmed by 0 bases and 8 bases, with 12 bases remaining between them. The CDR3 loop spans 14 amino acids. CDR1 is SGHRS, CDR2 YFSETQ, per germline. Here the CDR3 reads CASSLEGYYDEQFF. In nucleotides, the CDR3 is TGCGCCAGCAGCTTGGAGGGGTATTACGATGAGCAGTTCTTC.

This clonotype has only a few counts. This chain connects TRBV4-3 to TRBJ2-7; 10 positions match TRBD2. With 0 bases clipped from V and 4 bases from J, the junction kept 6 bases outside the gene matches. CDR3 length: 16 amino acids. Germline-derived CDR1 and CDR2 are LGHNA and YSLEER. The CDR3 DNA is TGCGCCAGCAGCCAAGACGGTAGCGGGGGGTCTTACGAGCAGTACTTC. Protein product: CASSQDGSGGSYEQYF.

This clonotype was seen only a few times. The chain uses TRBV5-1 and TRBJ2-6; perhaps TRBD1 as D (6 bases). Looked up from germline, CDR1 is SGHRS and CDR2 is YFSETQ. The CDR3 runs to 17 residues. The germline V and J ends were trimmed by 4 bases and 0 bases, with 14 bases remaining between them. The CDR3 region is CASSQQGAVSGANVLTF. DNA of the CDR3: TGCGCCAGCAGCCAACAGGGTGCCGTCTCTGGGGCCAACGTCCTGACTTTC.

This clonotype was seen repeatedly, ten times or more. The rearrangement links TRBV20-1 to TRBJ2-7; 7 bases are a match to TRBD1. The CDR3 consists of 15 residues. V lost 6 bases, J lost 3 bases, and 14 bases stayed unmatched. Germline CDR1 is DFQATT and CDR2 is SNEGSKA (reference sequence). This CDR3 reads CSAKPRGPTFYEQYF. Here the CDR3 DNA reads TGCAGTGCCAAGCCAAGGGGGCCGACCTTCTACGAGCAGTACTTC.

This clonotype appeared many times. This rearrangement joins TRBV18 to TRBJ1-6; TRBD1 matches 8 bases. Per the germline V gene, CDR1 is KGHSH and CDR2 is LQKENI. The CDR3 runs 15 residues. V trimming: 2 bases; J trimming: 6 bases; junction bases outside the gene matches: 3. CDR3 protein: CASSPSDRANSPLHF. Written as DNA, the CDR3 is TGTGCCAGCTCACCATCGGACAGGGCTAATTCACCCCTCCACTTT. Full variable domain (missing parts from reference TRBV18 and TRBJ1-6): NAGVMQNPRHLVRRRGQEARLRCSPMKGHSHVYWYRQLPEEGLKFMVYLQKENIIDESGMPKERFSAEFPKEGPSILRIQQVVRGDSAAYFCASSPSDRANSPLHFGNGTRLTVT.

This clonotype has a handful of counts. The J gene is TRBJ1-2, the V gene TRBV4-1; 8 positions agree with TRBD1. Per germline, CDR1 MGHRA and CDR2 YSYEKL. Trimming at V came to 4 bases and at J to 5 bases, leaving 12 bases not matched to a gene. CDR3 length: 16 amino acids. The CDR3 nucleotides are TGCGCCAGCAGCCTCCACCCCCGGGACAGGATATATGGCTACACCTTC. It translates to CASSLHPRDRIYGYTF.

This clonotype showed up many times. The chain links TRBV7-9 to TRBJ2-3, with D uncertain. The CDR3 is made up of 15 amino acids. Germline loops: CDR1 SEHNR, CDR2 FQNEAQ (reference sequence). Trimming removed 5 bases at V and 2 bases at J, with 14 bases between. The CDR3 DNA is TGTGCCAGCAGCGCCCAGAAGGCCACCACAGATACGCAGTATTTT. Translated: CASSAQKATTDTQYF.

This chain links TRBV19 with TRBJ1-6; 9 bases are a match to TRBD1. In germline, CDR1 is LNHDA, CDR2 SQIVND (reference sequence). With V trimmed by 5 bases and J by 8 bases, 7 bases remained unmatched. CDR3 length equals 15 residues. The CDR3 reads CASSLTDRGHSPLHF. CDR3 DNA sequence: TGTGCCAGTAGTCTGACGGACAGGGGCCATTCACCCCTCCACTTT.

This clonotype was counted a few times. The V and J genes are TRBV7-9 and TRBJ2-1; D ambiguous. Germline CDR1 reads SEHNR; CDR2 reads FQNEAQ (reference sequence). This CDR3 region has 13 residues. With 0 bases removed from V and 6 bases from J, the gap between germline ends came to 6 bases. The CDR3 loop is CASSLAVGNEQFF. In nucleotides, the CDR3 is TGTGCCAGCAGCTTAGCTGTCGGCAATGAGCAGTTCTTC.

This clonotype came up many times. The V gene is TRBV6-1, the J gene TRBJ1-2; no definite D call. The CDR3 is 14 residues long. Germline V gene data show CDR1 as MNHNS and CDR2 as SASEGT. Trimming pared 1 base from V and 5 bases from J, leaving 11 bases between. The CDR3 reads CASSEEVFTYGYTF. CDR3 sequence (DNA): TGTGCCAGCAGTGAAGAGGTTTTCACATATGGCTACACCTTC.

Here the CDR3 DNA reads TGTGCCAGTAGTAACGACAGGGGTCATACGCAGTATTTT. Translating it yields CASSNDRGHTQYF. The chain employs TRBV19 and TRBJ2-3; 8 positions agree with TRBD1. Per germline, CDR1 LNHDA and CDR2 SQIVND (reference sequence). The CDR3 runs 13 residues. V dropped 4 bases and J dropped 7; count of bases not matched to a gene: 4. Supplemented by reference TRBV19 and TRBJ2-3, the full variable domain reads DGGITQSPKYLFRKEGQNVTLSCEQNLNHDAMYWYRQDPGQGLRLIYYSQIVNDFQKGDIAEGYSVSREKKESFPLTVTSAQKNPTAFYLCASSNDRGHTQYFGPGTRLTVL.

There are many counts of this clonotype. V gene TRBV6-1 combines with J gene TRBJ1-6; TRBD1 is a possible D gene (5 bases). V was pared by 6 bases and J by 1 base, with 10 bases between. Germline CDR1 reads MNHNS; CDR2 reads SASEGT. The CDR3 length is 15 residues. The CDR3, as DNA: TGTGCCAGCAGACCCGGGACGTCCTATAATTCACCCCTCCACTTT. Protein: CASRPGTSYNSPLHF.

A few counts support this clonotype. The chain carries TRBV9 and TRBJ2-3, with 9 bases that match TRBD2. The germline gives CDR1 SGDLS, CDR2 YYNGEE. V lost 4 bases, J lost 2 bases, and 5 bases stayed unmatched. The CDR3 is 15 amino acids. CDR3 coding DNA: TGTGCCAGCAGCTTAGCGGGGGCGCTCACAGATACGCAGTATTTT. Residues: CASSLAGALTDTQYF.

This clonotype has at least ten counts. This sequence joins TRBV7-9 and TRBJ2-1; D is possibly TRBD1 (5 bases). Between the trimmed V and J ends, which lost 5 bases and 5 bases, there was a span of 13 bases. Germline lookup yields CDR1 SEHNR and CDR2 FQNEAQ (reference sequence). This CDR3 spans 14 amino acids. As DNA, the CDR3 is TGTGCCAGCAGCGTTCGACAGCAGAACAATGAGCAGTTCTTC. It codes for CASSVRQQNNEQFF.

V is TRBV7-9 and J is TRBJ2-7, with 7 bases fitting TRBD1. Germline V gene lookup returns CDR1 SEHNR and CDR2 FQNEAQ (reference sequence). V was clipped by 4 bases and J by 4 bases; unmatched bases: 10. The CDR3 is 15 residues long. This CDR3 is CASSSIDGTVYEQYF. Here the CDR3 DNA reads TGTGCCAGCAGCTCCATTGATGGGACAGTTTACGAGCAGTACTTC.

This clonotype was picked up many times. The chain is built from TRBV18 and TRBJ1-1, with TRBD1 as a possible D gene (5 bases). The CDR3 length is 15 residues. The V gene's germline CDR1 is KGHSH and CDR2 LQKENI. Trimming cost V 2 bases and J 1 base, with 11 bases left between them. Written as DNA, the CDR3 is TGTGCCAGCTCACCAACAGAGGGGCGGAACACTGAAGCTTTCTTT. It specifies CASSPTEGRNTEAFF.

This clonotype was observed many times. The CDR3 sequence is CASSQASGGELFF. CDR3 nucleotides: TGTGCCAGCAGCCAAGCTAGCGGCGGGGAGCTGTTTTTT. This chain uses TRBV3-1 with TRBJ2-2; TRBD2 agrees at 7 bases. The CDR3 sequence is 13 residues long. The germline gives CDR1 LGHDT, CDR2 YNNKEL (reference sequence). V was clipped by 1 base and J by 7 bases; unmatched bases: 0.

This clonotype was recorded many times. The J gene is TRBJ2-3, the V gene TRBV18; 8 nucleotides agree with TRBD2. Germline V CDR1 and CDR2: KGHSH, LQKENI. This CDR3 has 19 residues. Germline trimming cut 2 bases from V and 1 base from J; bases unmatched to any gene: 14. This chain's CDR3 is CASSPRRKSGGPGTDTQYF. CDR3 nucleotide sequence: TGTGCCAGCTCACCAAGGCGGAAAAGCGGGGGACCTGGCACAGATACGCAGTATTTT.

This clonotype was seen many times. The chain joins TRBV6-6 to TRBJ1-1; perhaps TRBD1 as D (6 bases). Germline CDR1 is MNHNY and CDR2 is SVGAGI (reference sequence). The CDR3 sequence is 14 residues long. V was cut by 0 bases and J by 9 bases, with 14 bases left in between. The CDR3: CASSYSEGHIQAFF. CDR3 DNA: TGTGCCAGCAGTTACTCAGAGGGACACATCCAAGCTTTCTTT.

This clonotype has ten or more counts. The chain employs TRBV2 and TRBJ1-6; 7 nucleotides line up with TRBD1. This CDR3 has 14 residues. CDR1 and CDR2 from the germline V gene are SNHLY and FYNNEI. CDR3 amino acids: CARQGGLGNSPLHF. DNA of the CDR3: TGTGCTCGGCAGGGGGGGTTAGGAAATTCACCCCTCCACTTT. The full variable domain, in which reference TRBV2 and TRBJ1-6 provide the parts outside the CDR3, is EPEVTQTPSHQVTQMGQEVILRCVPISNHLYFYWYRQILGQKVEFLVSFYNNEISEKSEIFDDQFSVERPDGSNFTLKIRSTKLEDSAMYFCARQGGLGNSPLHFGNGTRLTVT.

This clonotype was picked up many times. The V and J genes are TRBV13 and TRBJ1-1, with 9 bases identical to TRBD1. Germline trimming cut 4 bases from V and 1 base from J; bases unmatched to any gene: 10. Germline CDR1 reads PRHDT; CDR2 reads FYEKMQ (reference sequence). CDR3 length: 17 amino acids. The CDR3 sequence is CASSSLDRGFENTEAFF. The CDR3 coding sequence is TGTGCCAGCAGCTCCCTAGACAGGGGGTTCGAGAACACTGAAGCTTTCTTT.

In DNA form, the CDR3 reads TGTGCCAGCAGCTACCTCGGGACGCCCACCTACGAGCAGTACTTC. Its protein is CASSYLGTPTYEQYF. The chain links TRBV7-2 to TRBJ2-7; the D gene could be TRBD1 or TRBD2 (5 bases each). Germline CDR1 reads SGHTA; CDR2 reads FQGNSA. CDR3 length equals 15 residues. Trimming cost V 4 bases and J 2 bases, with 15 bases left between them. Looking up the rest from reference TRBV7-2 and TRBJ2-7 gives the full variable domain: GAGVSQSPSNKVTEKGKDVELRCDPISGHTALYWYRQSLGQGLEFLIYFQGNSAPDKSGLPSDRFSAERTGGSVSTLTIQRTQQEDSAVYLCASSYLGTPTYEQYFGPGTRLTVT.